This record looks at one TCR beta chain sequence and its context. This entry comes from a study of blood T cell repertoires in COVID-19. Study-level information: The United States, Italy and Spain supplied acute and convalescent COVID-19 samples. The analysed material was cDNA or gDNA that came from T cells, B-cell-depleted T cells, or PBMCs.

TCRdb keeps only in-frame clones here, not all; method: immunoSEQ multiplex PCR. The sample contains just over 200,000 clones, 86% of which appear only once. The V end was cut by 0 bases, the J end by 1 base, with 14 bases between. Germline CDR1 reads SGDLS; CDR2 reads YYNGEE. The CDR3 contains 18 residues. This clonotype was sampled from a man older than 75 with acute or convalescent COVID-19. The chain joins TRBV9 to TRBJ2-6, with D maybe TRBD2 (6 bases). Sequences were obtained from peripheral blood. CDR3 amino acids: CASSVDPEGGSGANVLTF. DNA of the CDR3: TGTGCCAGCAGCGTAGATCCGGAGGGAGGTTCTGGGGCCAACGTCCTGACTTTC.